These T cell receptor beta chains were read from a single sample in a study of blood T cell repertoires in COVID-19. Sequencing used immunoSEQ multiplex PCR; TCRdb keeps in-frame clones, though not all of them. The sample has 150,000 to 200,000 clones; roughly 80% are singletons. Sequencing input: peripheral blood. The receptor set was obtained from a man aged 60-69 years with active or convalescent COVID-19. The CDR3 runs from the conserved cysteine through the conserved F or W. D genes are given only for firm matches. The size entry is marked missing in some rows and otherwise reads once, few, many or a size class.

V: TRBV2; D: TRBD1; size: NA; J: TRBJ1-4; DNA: TGTGCCAGCAGCCGGGACAGGGGGAGTGAAAAACTGTTTTTT; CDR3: CASSRDRGSEKLFF
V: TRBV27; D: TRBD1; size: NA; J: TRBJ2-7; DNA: TGTGCCAGCAGAAAACGGGACAGGGCACCCGAGCAGTACTTC; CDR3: CASRKRDRAPEQYF
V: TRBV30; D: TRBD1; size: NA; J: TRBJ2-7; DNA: TGTGCCTGGGGCCAGGGACAGGGGTTCGAGCAGTACTTC; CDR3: CAWGQGQGFEQYF
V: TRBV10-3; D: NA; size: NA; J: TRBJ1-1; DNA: TGTGCCACCGGGACTCTCGACACTGAAGCTTTCTTT; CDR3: CATGTLDTEAFF
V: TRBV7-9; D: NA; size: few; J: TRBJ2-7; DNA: TGTGCCAGCAGCTTAAACTCTGAGCAGTACTTC; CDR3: CASSLNSEQYF
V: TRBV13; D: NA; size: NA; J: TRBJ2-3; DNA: TGTGCCAGCAGCCCCCCGAGTGGCACAGATACGCAGTATTTT; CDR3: CASSPPSGTDTQYF
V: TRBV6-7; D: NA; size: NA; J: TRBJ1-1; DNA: TGTGCCAGCAGTTACTCGAGATACACTGAAGCTTTCTTT; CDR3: CASSYSRYTEAFF
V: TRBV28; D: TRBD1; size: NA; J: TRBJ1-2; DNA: TGTGCCAGCATCCTTTCGGGTGGACAGGGACCTTCTAACTATGGCTACACCTTC; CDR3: CASILSGGQGPSNYGYTF
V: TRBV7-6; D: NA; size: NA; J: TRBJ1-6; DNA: TGTGCCAGCAGCGACGAACAGGGTGGGAATTCACCCCTCCACTTT; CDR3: CASSDEQGGNSPLHF
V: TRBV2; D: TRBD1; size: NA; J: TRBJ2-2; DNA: TGTGCCAGCAGAGACAGGGGGCCTACGAACACCGGGGAGCTGTTTTTT; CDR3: CASRDRGPTNTGELFF
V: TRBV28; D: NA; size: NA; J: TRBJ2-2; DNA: TGTGCCAGCAGTGCCGCTGGGCGGGGGAACACCGGGGAGCTGTTTTTT; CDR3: CASSAAGRGNTGELFF
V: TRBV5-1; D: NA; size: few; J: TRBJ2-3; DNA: TGCGCCAGCAGCCCACCCGGAGGGACAGATACGCAGTATTTT; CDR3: CASSPPGGTDTQYF
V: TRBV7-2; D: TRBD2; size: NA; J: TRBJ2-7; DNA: TGTGCCAGCAGCTCGGGAGGGCGGGACCGCGAGCAGTACTTC; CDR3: CASSSGGRDREQYF
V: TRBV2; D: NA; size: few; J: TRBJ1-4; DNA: TGTGCCAGCGGACAGAGGGAAAAACTGTTTTTT; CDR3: CASGQREKLFF
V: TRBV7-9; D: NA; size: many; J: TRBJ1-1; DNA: TGTGCCAGCAGGGCATTGAACACTGAAGCTTTCTTT; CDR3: CASRALNTEAFF
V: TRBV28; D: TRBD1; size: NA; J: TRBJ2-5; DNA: TGTGCCAGCAGTTTTCCCCGGACAGGAGAGACCCAGTACTTC; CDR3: CASSFPRTGETQYF
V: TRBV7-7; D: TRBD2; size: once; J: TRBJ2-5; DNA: TGTGCCAGCAGCTTAGGGCTAGCGGGCCCGGAGACCCAGTACTTC; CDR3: CASSLGLAGPETQYF
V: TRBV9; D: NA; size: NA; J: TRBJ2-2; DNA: TGTGCCAGCAGCGTATGGACAAGCGGGGAGCTGTTTTTT; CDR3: CASSVWTSGELFF
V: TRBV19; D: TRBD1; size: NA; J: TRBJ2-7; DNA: TGTGCCAGTAGTTTCAAGACAGGGGGGCCTCCCCAATACGAGCAGTACTTC; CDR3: CASSFKTGGPPQYEQYF
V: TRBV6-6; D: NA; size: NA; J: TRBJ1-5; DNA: TGTGCCAGCAGTTGGGGAGGCAATCAGCCCCAGCATTTT; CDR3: CASSWGGNQPQHF
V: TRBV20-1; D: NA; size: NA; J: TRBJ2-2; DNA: TGCAGTGCCGTGGGAGGCGGGGAGCTGTTTTTT; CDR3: CSAVGGGELFF
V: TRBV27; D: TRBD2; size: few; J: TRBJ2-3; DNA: TGTGCCAGCAGTTCCCATCGACTAGCGGGGGGGTCCGATACGCAGTATTTT; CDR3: CASSSHRLAGGSDTQYF
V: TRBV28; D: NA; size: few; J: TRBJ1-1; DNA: TGTGCCAGCAGTCCGCTGGAATCAGCGGGAGCTTTCTTT; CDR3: CASSPLESAGAFF
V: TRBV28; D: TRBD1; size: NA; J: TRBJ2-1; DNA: TGTGCCAGCAGTCCCTGGGACAGGGGCCATGAGCAGTTCTTC; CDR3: CASSPWDRGHEQFF
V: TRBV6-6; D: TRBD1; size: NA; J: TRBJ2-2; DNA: TGTGCCAGCAGGTCGGGGACAGTCGGCGGGGAGCTGTTTTTT; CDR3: CASRSGTVGGELFF
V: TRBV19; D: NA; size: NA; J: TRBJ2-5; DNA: TGTGCCAGTAGTACCTATCCTAGCGAGCCGGGGACCCAGTACTTC; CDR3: CASSTYPSEPGTQYF
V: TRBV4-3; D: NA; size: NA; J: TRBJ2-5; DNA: TGCGCCAGCAGCCAAGGACAGTTCGGGGAGACCCAGTACTTC; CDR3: CASSQGQFGETQYF
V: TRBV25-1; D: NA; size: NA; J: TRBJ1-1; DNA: TGTGCCAGCAGTGCCGGAGGGTTGAGGGCTTTCTTT; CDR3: CASSAGGLRAFF
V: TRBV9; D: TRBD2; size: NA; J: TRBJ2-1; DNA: TGTGCCAGCAGCGCCGGGACTACCCGGACGGAGCAGTTCTTC; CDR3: CASSAGTTRTEQFF
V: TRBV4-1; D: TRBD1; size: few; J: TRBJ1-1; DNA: TGCGCCAGCAGCCAACTACAGGGGGCTAGCACTGAAGCTTTCTTT; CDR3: CASSQLQGASTEAFF
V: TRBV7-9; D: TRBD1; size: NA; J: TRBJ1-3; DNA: TGTGCCAGCAGCAGCCGGGACAGGGTCAACACCATATATTTT; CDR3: CASSSRDRVNTIYF
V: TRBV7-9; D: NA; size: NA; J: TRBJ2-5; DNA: TGTGCCAGCAGCCTAAGTACGTCGGAGACCCAGTACTTC; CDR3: CASSLSTSETQYF
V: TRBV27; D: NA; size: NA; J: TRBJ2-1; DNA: TGTGCCAGCAGTTTACCTCTAAGCCATGAGCAGTTCTTC; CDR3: CASSLPLSHEQFF
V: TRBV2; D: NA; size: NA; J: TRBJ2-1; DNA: TGTGCCAGCAGTGAAGGGTTTAGCGCGTTTTACAATGAGCAGTTCTTC; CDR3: CASSEGFSAFYNEQFF
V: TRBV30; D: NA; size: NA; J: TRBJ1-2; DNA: TGTGCCTGGGCATCAGGAATCTATGGCTACACCTTC; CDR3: CAWASGIYGYTF
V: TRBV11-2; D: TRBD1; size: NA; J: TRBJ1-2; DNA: TGTGCCAGCAGCATCGGGACAGGGGACTCTAACTATGGCTACACCTTC; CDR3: CASSIGTGDSNYGYTF
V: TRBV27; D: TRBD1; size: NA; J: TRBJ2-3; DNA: TGTGCCAGCCGCCGACAGGGCGCAGATACGCAGTATTTT; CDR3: CASRRQGADTQYF
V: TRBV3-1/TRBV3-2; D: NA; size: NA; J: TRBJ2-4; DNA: TGTGCCAGCAGCCTCCCGAGGGGGAACATTCAGTACTTC; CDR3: CASSLPRGNIQYF
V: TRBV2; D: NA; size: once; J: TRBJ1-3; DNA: TGTGCCAGCAGTGGGGAGGACCTATCTTTTAGAAACACCATATATTTT; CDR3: CASSGEDLSFRNTIYF
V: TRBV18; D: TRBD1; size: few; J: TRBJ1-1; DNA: TGTGCCAGCTCACCACTTAACAGGGGGTCCTCCGGGACAGGTATTGATGAAGCTTTCTTT; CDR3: CASSPLNRGSSGTGIDEAFF
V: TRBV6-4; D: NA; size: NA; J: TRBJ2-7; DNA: TGTGCCAGCAGTGACTTGGGCGGGACCTACTACGAGCAGTACTTC; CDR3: CASSDLGGTYYEQYF
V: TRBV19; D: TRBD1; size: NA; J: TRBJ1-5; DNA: TGTGCCAGTAGTAGTCTTACAGGGGGGAATCAGCCCCAGCATTTT; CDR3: CASSSLTGGNQPQHF
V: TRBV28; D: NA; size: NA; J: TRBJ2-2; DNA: TGTGCCAGCAGTTTATCCCATGACTTTGACACCGGGGAGCTGTTTTTT; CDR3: CASSLSHDFDTGELFF
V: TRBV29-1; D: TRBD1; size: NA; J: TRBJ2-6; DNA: TGCAGCGCCCAGACGGGACAGGGCTATTCGGGGGCCAACGTCCTGACTTTC; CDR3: CSAQTGQGYSGANVLTF
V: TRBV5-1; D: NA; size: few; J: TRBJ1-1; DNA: TGCGCCAGCAGCTTGGGTGACAGGTCGGGGGCTTTCTTT; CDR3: CASSLGDRSGAFF
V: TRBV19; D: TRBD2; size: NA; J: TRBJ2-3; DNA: TGTGCCAGTAGTATAGGCGGGAGCGCAGATACGCAGTATTTT; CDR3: CASSIGGSADTQYF
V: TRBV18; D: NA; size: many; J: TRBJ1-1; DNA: TGTGCCAGCTCACCACGTTTAATTATGCGGGAGGGTACTGAAGCTTTCTTT; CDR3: CASSPRLIMREGTEAFF
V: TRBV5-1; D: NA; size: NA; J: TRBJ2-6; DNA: TGCGCCAGCAGCTTGAACAGGGGAGGTACTGGGGCCAACGTCCTGACTTTC; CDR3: CASSLNRGGTGANVLTF
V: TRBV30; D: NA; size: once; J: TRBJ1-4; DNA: TGTGCCTGGAGTCCGACATCGGGAGGGGAAAAACTGTTTTTT; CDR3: CAWSPTSGGEKLFF
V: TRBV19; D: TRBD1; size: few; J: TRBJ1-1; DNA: TGTGCCAGCGGGATGACAGGGGGCGCGTGGGCTTTCTTT; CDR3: CASGMTGGAWAFF
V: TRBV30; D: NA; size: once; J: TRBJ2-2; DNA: TGTGCCTGGAGTGTACAGGGAGTCACCGGGGAGCTGTTTTTT; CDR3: CAWSVQGVTGELFF
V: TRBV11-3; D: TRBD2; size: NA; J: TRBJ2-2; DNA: TGTGCCAGCAGCCTTCGGGAGGGAAAGCTGTTTTTT; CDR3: CASSLREGKLFF
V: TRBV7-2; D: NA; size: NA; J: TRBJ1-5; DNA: TGTGCCAGCACCTCCGGGGGGCCCCAGCATTTT; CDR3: CASTSGGPQHF
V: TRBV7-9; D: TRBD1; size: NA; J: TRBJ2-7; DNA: TGTGCCAGCAGCTTGGGACAGGGCCTCTACGAGCAGTACTTC; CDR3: CASSLGQGLYEQYF
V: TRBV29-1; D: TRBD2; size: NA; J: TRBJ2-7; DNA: TGCAGCGTCTCCTGGGGGGGTGAGCAGTACTTC; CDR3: CSVSWGGEQYF
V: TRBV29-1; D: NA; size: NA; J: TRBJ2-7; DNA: TGCAGCGTTCAAGTCCGCTCCTACGAGCAGTACTTC; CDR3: CSVQVRSYEQYF
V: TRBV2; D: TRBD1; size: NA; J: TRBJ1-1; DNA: TGTGCCAGCAGTGAGGGGACAGCTGATATCTTTGAAGCTTTCTTT; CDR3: CASSEGTADIFEAFF